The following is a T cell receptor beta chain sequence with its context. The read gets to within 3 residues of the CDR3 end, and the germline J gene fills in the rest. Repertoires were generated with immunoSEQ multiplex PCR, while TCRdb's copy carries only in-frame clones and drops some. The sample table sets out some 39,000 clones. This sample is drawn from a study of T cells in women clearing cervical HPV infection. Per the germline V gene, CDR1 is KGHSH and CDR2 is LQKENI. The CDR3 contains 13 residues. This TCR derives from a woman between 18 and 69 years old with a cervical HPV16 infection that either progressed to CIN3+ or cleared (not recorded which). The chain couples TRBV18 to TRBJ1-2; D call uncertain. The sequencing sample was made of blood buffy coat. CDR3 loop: CASSPPSTDTYTF. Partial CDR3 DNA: TGTGCCAGCTCACCACCGTCCACAGATACC. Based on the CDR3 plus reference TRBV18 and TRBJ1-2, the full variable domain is NAGVMQNPRHLVRRRGQEARLRCSPMKGHSHVYWYRQLPEEGLKFMVYLQKENIIDESGMPKERFSAEFPKEGPSILRIQQVVRGDSAAYFCASSPPSTDTYTFGSGTRLTVV.